The rows below give T cell receptor beta chains drawn from one sample of a study of blood T cell repertoires in COVID-19. The assay was immunoSEQ multiplex PCR, and TCRdb's table has in-frame clones only and misses some. The sample records 100,000 to 150,000 clones, roughly 90% being singletons. Sequencing used peripheral blood. The receptors stem from a man aged 60-69 years with COVID-19, enrolled during active disease. Both conserved end residues are part of each CDR3. The D gene is left open where the match is weak. A row's size may be missing; if present it is once, few, many or a size class.

D gene	V gene	clone size	J gene	CDR3 protein	CDR3 DNA
-	TRBV7-3	-	TRBJ2-7	CASSILGFEQAPYEQYF	TGTGCCAGCAGCATACTTGGGTTTGAACAGGCGCCTTACGAGCAGTACTTC
-	TRBV14	-	TRBJ2-5	CASDSPRHCPQETQYF	TGTGCCAGCGATTCACCGAGGCACTGCCCGCAAGAGACCCAGTACTTC
-	TRBV19	few	TRBJ1-1	CASSIGGLTEAFF	TGTGCCAGTAGTATTGGCGGGCTCACTGAAGCTTTCTTT
TRBD1	TRBV19	-	TRBJ1-5	CASSVGQGVNQPQHF	TGTGCCAGTAGTGTCGGACAGGGGGTGAATCAGCCCCAGCATTTT
-	TRBV19	-	TRBJ2-5	CASSILGGTKETQYF	TGTGCCAGTAGTATATTGGGGGGGACAAAAGAGACCCAGTACTTC
TRBD2	TRBV3-1/TRBV3-2	-	TRBJ2-7	CASSPGTSEGEQYF	TGTGCCAGCAGTCCCGGGACTAGTGAGGGCGAGCAGTACTTC
-	TRBV5-1	-	TRBJ1-1	CASSLPRGNTEAFF	TGCGCCAGCAGCCTGCCCCGAGGGAACACTGAAGCTTTCTTT
TRBD2	TRBV9	-	TRBJ2-1	CASSVGLAGDEQFF	TGTGCCAGCAGCGTAGGACTAGCGGGGGATGAGCAGTTCTTC
TRBD1	TRBV10-3	-	TRBJ1-1	CAISPTGGAWEAFF	TGTGCCATCAGTCCGACAGGGGGCGCTTGGGAAGCTTTCTTT
-	TRBV2	-	TRBJ2-7	CASSDIFREQYF	TGTGCCAGCAGTGATATTTTCCGCGAGCAGTACTTC
TRBD1	TRBV14	-	TRBJ1-2	CASSPGQGPYGYTF	TGTGCCAGCAGCCCAGGACAGGGACCCTATGGCTACACCTTC
-	TRBV9	-	TRBJ1-6	CASSASGVFINSPLHF	TGTGCCAGCAGCGCCTCCGGGGTCTTTATTAATTCACCCCTCCACTTT
-	TRBV10-2	-	TRBJ2-7	CASSEGSYEQYF	TGCGCCAGCAGTGAGGGTAGCTACGAGCAGTACTTC
-	TRBV6-2/TRBV6-3	-	TRBJ2-5	CASSLQRSQETQYF	TGTGCCAGCAGTTTGCAGCGGAGCCAAGAGACCCAGTACTTC
TRBD1	TRBV11-2	-	TRBJ2-7	CASSTTTGGNEQYF	TGTGCCAGCAGCACCACCACAGGGGGGAACGAGCAGTACTTC